This T cell receptor (beta chain) emerged from a study of cytomegalovirus exposure and HLA in healthy donors. On the study more broadly: Previous work identified 120 million or so unique TCR beta sequences from 200 million or so T cells.

The V end was cut by 5 bases, the J end by 6 bases, with 12 bases between. Germline values: CDR1 SGHVS, CDR2 FNYEAQ. The CDR3 runs 13 residues. About this clone itself: Antigen specificity is unknown.

The PCR had 60 Vbeta and 13 Jbeta primers. As handled by the study authors: Some 10 million of the 80 million or so unique TCR beta chains counted in a later analysis were shared. Profiling relied on immunoSEQ multiplex PCR, and the TCRdb table lists in-frame clones only, not all of them. V, J and clone size derive from that table, while D and trimming were established from the DNA sequence. The table records about 170,000 clones, roughly 72% of them present only once. General study points: In vitro experiments confirmed that three CMV-associated chains were specific for CMV antigens.

The specimen was PBMCs. The clonotype comes from a man aged 35 to 55 in good health and CMV-seropositive. J is TRBJ2-3 and V is TRBV7-6, with D unclear. DNA for the CDR3: TGTGCCAGCAGCCCGTACGAGTTGGATACGCAGTATTTT. This translates into CASSPYELDTQYF.